One sample yielded the 30 T cell receptor beta chains listed below, sequenced in a study of blood T cells in healthy people across ages (dated by TCRdb to about 2015). The library came from 5' RACE. Sequencing took place on an Illumina HiSeq 2500. The second PCR ran for roughly 7 to 11 cycles and used a J-beta primer mix along with a sample-barcoded 5' primer. The public reads were run again by TCRdb, first through fastp at Q25 and then through MiXCR, and only productive beta chains were kept. Every CDR3 protein is listed once, alongside the most common genes and DNA of its rows. The sample table lists 1.4 million to 1.5 million distinct CDR3 sequences, approximately 38% of them with a count of one. The top ten constitute less than 8% of the sample. The sequenced sample was blood. The receptors derive from a young woman in good health.

The V and J genes are TRBV4-2 and TRBJ2-3; 9 nucleotides align to TRBD2. CDR1 and CDR2 from the germline V gene are LGHNA and YNFKEQ. This CDR3 has 17 residues. Trimming removed 0 bases from V and 2 bases from J; junction bases left unmatched: 6. The CDR3 sequence is CASSQDRTSAPTDTQYF. CDR3 in DNA: TGTGCCAGCAGCCAAGATCGGACTAGCGCCCCCACAGATACGCAGTATTTT.

The chain employs TRBV29-1 and TRBJ2-5; perhaps TRBD1 as D (6 bases). The closer fit of TRBJ2-7 to the DNA end suggests the J call may be wrong. The CDR3 spans 15 residues. Looked up from germline, CDR1 is SQVTM and CDR2 is ANQGSEA. This CDR3 is CSVEAADRGLYEQYF. DNA of the CDR3: TGCAGCGTTGAAGCAGCGGACAGAGGTTTGTACGAGCAGTACTTC.

The sample holds a few counts of this clonotype. This rearrangement joins TRBV25-1 to TRBJ2-5, with 7 bases fitting TRBD1. Germline CDR1 is MGHDK and CDR2 is SYGVNS. V gave up 7 bases and J gave up 5 bases; unmatched junction bases: 7. CDR3 size: 13 residues. CDR3 loop: CASTHRGRETQYF. The DNA for the CDR3 is TGTGCCAGCACCCACAGGGGACGGGAGACCCAGTACTTC.

This clonotype was seen a few times. Sequence at one end of the junction differs from germline and may be a read error. The chain uses TRBV4-2 and TRBJ2-7, with D perhaps assigned TRBD1 or TRBD2 (5 bases each). The CDR3 loop spans 16 amino acids. Germline CDR1 is LGHNA and CDR2 is YNFKEQ. This CDR3 reads CAGSQDATGQIYEQYF. In DNA, the CDR3 is TGTGCCGGCAGCCAAGATGCAACGGGGCAGATCTACGAGCAGTACTTC.

Notes on this clonotype: With a much larger clone just one base away, this may be a read error. CDR3 coding DNA: TGTACCAGCAGGGGAAGCGGGAGTTACAATGAGCAGTTCTTC. Translation: CTSRGSGSYNEQFF. The V gene is TRBV6-5, the J gene TRBJ2-1; 8 nucleotides line up with TRBD2. CDR1 and CDR2 (germline): MNHEY, SVGAGI. CDR3 length: 14 residues.

There are a few counts of this clonotype. The V call is TRBV10-2, the J call TRBJ2-5, with D perhaps matching TRBD2 (6 bases). CDR1 is WSHSY, CDR2 SAAADI, per germline. Trimming removed 6 bases at V and 2 bases at J, with 16 bases between. This CDR3 contains 15 residues. In DNA, the CDR3 is TGCGCCAGCAGCCCGACTAGTTTGGGGCAAGAGACCCAGTACTTC. Its translation is CASSPTSLGQETQYF.

Concerning this clonotype: One junction end does not reproduce the germline sequence, and a read error may be involved. The chain is built from TRBV29-1 and TRBJ2-1, with 14 bases identical to TRBD2. This CDR3 contains 14 residues. Germline V gene sequence: CDR1 SQVTM, CDR2 ANQGSEA. The CDR3 is CGVEGLAGEHEQFF. CDR3 nucleotides: TGCGGCGTCGAGGGACTAGCGGGAGAACATGAGCAGTTCTTC.

This chain connects TRBV3-1 to TRBJ2-4; 10 nucleotides match TRBD2. J lost 2 bases, V lost 2 bases, and 6 bases had no gene match. Germline V gives CDR1 LGHDT, CDR2 YNNKEL (reference sequence). There are 17 residues in the CDR3. The CDR3 DNA is TGTGCCAGCAGCCAACTAGCGGGAGACTGGACCAAAAACATTCAGTACTTC. Translating it yields CASSQLAGDWTKNIQYF.

The chain has TRBV18 and TRBJ2-7, with a tentative D call TRBD1 (6 bases). This CDR3 has 14 amino acids. CDR1 is KGHSH and CDR2 is LQKENI in the germline V gene. V was cut by 8 bases and J by 0 bases, with 14 bases left in between. CDR3 in amino acids: CASRGGQFSYEQYF. In nucleotides, the CDR3 is TGTGCCAGCCGCGGAGGACAGTTCTCCTACGAGCAGTACTTC.

J is TRBJ2-5 and V is TRBV11-2, with TRBD2 matching over 14 bases. The J call may be wrong; the DNA end is better matched by TRBJ2-7. This CDR3 spans 16 amino acids. Germline CDR1 reads SGHAT; CDR2 reads FQNNGV. The CDR3 region is CASSPGTSGSLHEQYF. The CDR3 bases are TGTGCCAGCAGCCCCGGGACTAGCGGGAGCCTCCACGAGCAGTACTTC.

The CDR3 here is CASSSWTSGGRDTDTQYF. Written as DNA, the CDR3 is TGTGCCAGCAGCTCGTGGACTAGCGGGGGGCGGGACACAGATACGCAGTATTTT. The rearrangement uses TRBV13 and TRBJ2-3, with 14 nucleotides matching TRBD2. CDR1 PRHDT and CDR2 FYEKMQ come from the germline V gene (reference sequence). The CDR3 covers 18 residues. Germline trimming cut 4 bases from V and 2 bases from J; bases unmatched to any gene: 8.

The chain joins TRBV4-2 to TRBJ2-1; 7 bases are shared with TRBD2. Germline lookup yields CDR1 LGHNA and CDR2 YNFKEQ. J was trimmed by 4 bases and V by 7 bases; bases with no gene match: 7. This CDR3 spans 14 amino acids. The CDR3 loop reads CASTREVGYNEQFF. CDR3 in DNA: TGTGCCAGCACCCGGGAGGTGGGGTACAATGAGCAGTTCTTC.

This clonotype was counted only a few times. The J gene is TRBJ1-6, the V gene TRBV6-5; D might be TRBD1 (5 bases). Germline values: CDR1 MNHEY, CDR2 SVGAGI. V dropped 0 bases and J dropped 6 bases, with 15 bases sitting between them. CDR3 length: 17 amino acids. The CDR3 protein is CASSYSGRAASNSPLHF. The CDR3 coding sequence is TGTGCCAGCAGTTACTCGGGCAGGGCAGCCTCTAATTCACCCCTCCACTTT.

This clonotype was seen only a few times. The V gene is TRBV10-3, the J gene TRBJ1-1; D possibly corresponds to TRBD1 (5 bases). CDR1 and CDR2 (germline): ENHRY, SYGVKD. There are 12 residues in the CDR3. Trimming shortened V by 10 bases and J by 3 bases, and 12 bases separated the two germline ends. This CDR3 is CATRVGDTEAFF. CDR3 bases: TGTGCCACCAGGGTGGGGGACACTGAAGCTTTCTTT.

The J gene is TRBJ1-1, the V gene TRBV19, with unresolved D. Trimming pared 5 bases from V and 1 base from J, leaving 11 bases between. The CDR3 runs 14 residues. In germline, CDR1 is LNHDA, CDR2 SQIVND (reference sequence). The CDR3 spells CASSPAAGNTEAFF. CDR3 nucleotide sequence: TGTGCCAGTAGTCCCGCGGCAGGGAACACTGAAGCTTTCTTT.

This clonotype came up a few times. The chain uses TRBV29-1 and TRBJ1-1; D call uncertain. The V and J ends lost 3 bases and 1 base respectively, with 15 bases between them. The CDR3 spans 15 residues. Germline V gene data show CDR1 as SQVTM and CDR2 as ANQGSEA. The DNA of the CDR3 is TGCAGCGTTGACCCCCCCAGGTCAGCGAACACTGAAGCTTTCTTT. This encodes CSVDPPRSANTEAFF.

This clonotype was found a few times. The chain has TRBV7-2 and TRBJ2-1; no definite D call. CDR1 and CDR2 (germline): SGHTA, FQGNSA. V lost 5 bases and J lost 8, with 13 bases in between. This CDR3 contains 13 residues. The CDR3 protein is CASSRVTGDEQFF. The CDR3 region has the DNA TGTGCCAGCAGCCGTGTCACTGGGGATGAGCAGTTCTTC.

The V call is TRBV7-2, the J call TRBJ2-3; D gene unclear. Trimming removed 5 bases from V and 6 bases from J, with 18 bases in between. CDR1 is SGHTA, CDR2 FQGNSA, per germline. The CDR3 is 15 residues long. CDR3 sequence reads: CASSLGPLEQDTQYF. The CDR3 DNA reads as TGTGCCAGCAGCCTCGGTCCCCTCGAACAGGATACGCAGTATTTT. Supplemented by reference TRBV7-2 and TRBJ2-3, the full variable domain reads GAGVSQSPSNKVTEKGKDVELRCDPISGHTALYWYRQSLGQGLEFLIYFQGNSAPDKSGLPSDRFSAERTGGSVSTLTIQRTQQEDSAVYLCASSLGPLEQDTQYFGPGTRLTVL.

DNA for the CDR3: TGTGCCAGCAGCTTAGAACAGGGGACCGCTGAAGCTTTCTTT. This translates into CASSLEQGTAEAFF. J is TRBJ1-1 and V is TRBV7-2; 7 bases are a match to TRBD1. Germline CDR1 SGHTA, CDR2 FQGNSA. The CDR3 loop spans 14 amino acids. Losses at the gene ends were 1 base for V and 6 bases for J; bases not matched to a gene: 5.

The V call is TRBV25-1, the J call TRBJ2-1; 9 bases align to TRBD1. This CDR3 is 16 amino acids long. After removal of 3 bases from V and 10 bases from J, the junction contained 13 bases not matched to a gene. CDR1 and CDR2 (germline): MGHDK, SYGVNS. Written as DNA, the CDR3 is TGTGCCAGCAGTGACCCCCGGGACAGGGTATCGGGGGAGCAGTTCTTC. Translation: CASSDPRDRVSGEQFF.

This clonotype was seen only a few times. This chain joins TRBV2 and TRBJ2-6; 8 bases fit TRBD1. The CDR3 contains 16 residues. V lost 4 bases and J lost 4; bases outside the gene matches: 6. The germline CDR1 and CDR2 sequences are SNHLY and FYNNEI. CDR3 sequence reads: CASSATGGPGANVLTF. In DNA form, the CDR3 reads TGTGCCAGCAGTGCTACAGGGGGACCCGGGGCCAACGTCCTGACTTTC.

The chain carries TRBV6-2 or TRBV6-3 and TRBJ2-5; D possibly corresponds to TRBD1 (5 bases). Germline CDR1 reads MNHEY; CDR2 reads SVGEGT. With 7 bases removed from V and 2 bases from J, the gap between germline ends came to 11 bases. CDR3 length: 13 residues. This chain's CDR3 is CASTPDKQETQYF. The CDR3 bases are TGTGCCAGCACCCCGGACAAGCAAGAGACCCAGTACTTC.

The CDR3 spells CASSEGLAVETQYF. For the CDR3, the DNA is TGCGCCAGCAGCGAGGGACTAGCGGTCGAGACCCAGTACTTC. The chain couples TRBV5-1 to TRBJ2-5, with 11 bases lining up with TRBD2. Germline CDR1 is SGHRS and CDR2 is YFSETQ. The junction had 4 bases not matched to a gene; V was cut back by 4 bases and J by 5 bases. CDR3 length: 14 amino acids.

This chain joins TRBV3-1 and TRBJ2-4; TRBD2 might be the D (5 bases). Looked up from germline, CDR1 is LGHDT and CDR2 is YNNKEL (reference sequence). CDR3 length: 15 amino acids. V lost 3 bases, J lost 0 bases, and 9 bases lay in between. The CDR3 coding sequence is TGTGCCAGCAGCCAGGCAGGACTAGCCAAAAACATTCAGTACTTC. Protein: CASSQAGLAKNIQYF.

This chain joins TRBV18 and TRBJ2-7, with TRBD2 matching over 8 bases. The CDR3 contains 17 residues. V gave up 2 bases and J gave up 6 bases; unmatched junction bases: 15. Germline CDR1 reads KGHSH; CDR2 reads LQKENI. The CDR3 here is CASSPSQPRGDSLEQYF. The CDR3 bases are TGTGCCAGCTCACCATCGCAACCGCGGGGGGATTCTCTCGAGCAGTACTTC.

The V call is TRBV10-3, the J call TRBJ2-7; maybe TRBD1 (6 bases). V lost 6 bases and J 2 bases, leaving 14 bases between the germline ends. Germline lookup yields CDR1 ENHRY and CDR2 SYGVKD. This CDR3 spans 14 amino acids. The CDR3 coding sequence is TGTGCCATCAGCCCAGGGGTCCCAACCTACGAGCAGTACTTC. This gives the protein CAISPGVPTYEQYF.

The table lists this clonotype with a count of one. The chain recombines TRBV7-3 with TRBJ2-3; unclear D gene. Trimming cost V 2 bases and J 8 bases, with 23 bases left between them. CDR3 length: 17 residues. CDR1 and CDR2 from the germline V gene are SGHTA and FQGTGA. This CDR3 reads CASSLYSGPVFAGTQYF. The CDR3 nucleotides are TGTGCCAGCAGCTTATATTCAGGACCGGTATTTGCAGGTACGCAGTATTTT.

Comments on this clonotype: Relative to the germline gene, one junction end is altered; a read error may explain this. The CDR3 spells CASRRGYNEQFF. CDR3 sequence (DNA): TGCGCCAGCAGAAGGGGGTACAATGAGCAGTTCTTC. The chain is built from TRBV25-1 and TRBJ2-1; weak D call: TRBD1 (6 bases). Germline V gene lookup returns CDR1 MGHDK and CDR2 SYGVNS. This CDR3 comprises 12 residues. The full variable domain, in which reference TRBV25-1 and TRBJ2-1 provide the parts outside the CDR3, is EADIYQTPRYLVIGTGKKITLECSQTMGHDKMYWYQQDPGMELHLIHYSYGVNSTEKGDLSSESTVSRIRTEHFPLTLESARPSHTSQYLCASRRGYNEQFFGPGTRLTVL.

J is TRBJ1-5 and V is TRBV7-9; D not resolved. This CDR3 has 13 residues. V was clipped by 1 base and J by 3 bases, with 4 bases between them. CDR1 is SEHNR, CDR2 FQNEAQ, per germline (reference sequence). CDR3 sequence reads: CASSLENNQPQHF. As DNA, the CDR3 is TGTGCCAGCAGCTTAGAGAACAATCAGCCCCAGCATTTT.

As for this clonotype: The junction and the germline gene differ at one end; a read error may be behind it. This chain links TRBV7-2 with TRBJ2-6, with 8 nucleotides matching TRBD2. This CDR3 contains 16 residues. Germline V gene data show CDR1 as SGHTA and CDR2 as FQGNSA. In DNA, the CDR3 is TGTGCCAGCAGCTCACAGGGTTTGCGGGGGGCCAACATCCTGACTTTC. This gives the protein CASSSQGLRGANILTF.